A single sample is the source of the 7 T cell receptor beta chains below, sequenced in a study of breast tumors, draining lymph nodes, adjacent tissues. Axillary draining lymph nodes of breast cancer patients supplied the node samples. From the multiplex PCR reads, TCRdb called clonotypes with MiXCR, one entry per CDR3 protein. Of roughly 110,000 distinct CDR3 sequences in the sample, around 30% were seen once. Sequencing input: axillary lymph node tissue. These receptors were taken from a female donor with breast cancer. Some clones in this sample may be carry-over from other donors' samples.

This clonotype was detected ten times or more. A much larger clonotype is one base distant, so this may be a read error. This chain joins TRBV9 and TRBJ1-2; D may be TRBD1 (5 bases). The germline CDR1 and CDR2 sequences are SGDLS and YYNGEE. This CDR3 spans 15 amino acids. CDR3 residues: CASSVSGPAGNGSTF. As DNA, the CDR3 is TGTGCCAGCAGCGTATCGGGACCCGCAGGGAATGGCTCCACCTTC.

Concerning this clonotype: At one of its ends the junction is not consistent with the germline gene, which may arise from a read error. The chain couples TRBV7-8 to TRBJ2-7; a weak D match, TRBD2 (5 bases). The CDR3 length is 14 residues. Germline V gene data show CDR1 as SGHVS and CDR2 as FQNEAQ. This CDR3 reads CASSPSAGPYEQCF. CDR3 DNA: TGTGCCAGCAGCCCAAGTGCGGGTCCCTACGAGCAGTGCTTC.

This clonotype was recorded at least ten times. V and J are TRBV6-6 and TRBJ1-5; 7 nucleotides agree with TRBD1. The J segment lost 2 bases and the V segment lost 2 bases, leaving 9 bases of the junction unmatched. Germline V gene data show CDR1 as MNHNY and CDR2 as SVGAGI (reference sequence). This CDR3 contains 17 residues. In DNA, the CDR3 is TGTGCCAGCAGTTACCCCACGACAGGGAACGGCAATCAGCCCCAGCATTTT. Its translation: CASSYPTTGNGNQPQHF.

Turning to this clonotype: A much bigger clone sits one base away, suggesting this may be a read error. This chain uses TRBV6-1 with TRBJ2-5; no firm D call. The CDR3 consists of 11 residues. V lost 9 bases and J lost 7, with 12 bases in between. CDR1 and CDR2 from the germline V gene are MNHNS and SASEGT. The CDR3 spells CASGHSGTQYF. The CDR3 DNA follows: TGTGCCAGTGGGCACTCAGGGACCCAGTACTTC.

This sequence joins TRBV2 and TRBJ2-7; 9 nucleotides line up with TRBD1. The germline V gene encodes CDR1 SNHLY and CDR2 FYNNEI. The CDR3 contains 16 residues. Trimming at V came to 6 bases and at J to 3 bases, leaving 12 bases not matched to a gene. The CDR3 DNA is TGTGCCAGCAGCTCCCCCAGGACAGGGGATGGCTACGAGCAGTACTTC. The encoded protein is CASSSPRTGDGYEQYF.

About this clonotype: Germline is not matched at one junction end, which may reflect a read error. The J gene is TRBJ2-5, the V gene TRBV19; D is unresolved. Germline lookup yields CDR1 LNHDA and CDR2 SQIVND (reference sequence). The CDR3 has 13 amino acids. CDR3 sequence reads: CASSIEGQETRYF. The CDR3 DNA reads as TGTGCCAGTAGTATAGAAGGGCAGGAGACCCGGTACTTT.

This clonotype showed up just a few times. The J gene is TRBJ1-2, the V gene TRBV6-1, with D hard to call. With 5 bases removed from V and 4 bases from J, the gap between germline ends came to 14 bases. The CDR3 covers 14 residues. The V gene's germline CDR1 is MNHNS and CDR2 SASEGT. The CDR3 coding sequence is TGTGCCAGCAGTCGCCGCCGTGGCCCCTATGGCTACACCTTC. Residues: CASSRRRGPYGYTF.